The 20 T cell receptor beta chains below were found in one sample sequenced in a study of neurological immune-mediated disorders. One entry per CDR3 protein, called by TCRdb with MiXCR from the 5' RACE reads. There are about 59,000 distinct CDR3 sequences in the sample; approximately 25% occur only once, and 4.6% lies in the top ten. Time point meaning: technical triplicate 2. The sequenced material came from PBMCs. The receptors were sampled from a man aged 55 to 70 with HTLV-1-associated myelopathy (HAM/TSP).

This clonotype appeared many times. The rearrangement uses TRBV5-1 and TRBJ2-3; perhaps TRBD1 as D (6 bases). The CDR3 totals 15 residues. The germline V and J ends were trimmed by 0 bases and 1 base, with 9 bases remaining between them. The germline CDR1 and CDR2 sequences are SGHRS and YFSETQ. CDR3 protein: CASSLGRGGTDTQYF. CDR3 sequence (DNA): TGCGCCAGCAGCTTGGGCAGGGGAGGCACAGATACGCAGTATTTT.

Ten or more counts support this clonotype. The rearrangement links TRBV12-3 or TRBV12-4 to TRBJ1-5, with 9 bases aligning to TRBD1. V trimming: 6 bases; J trimming: 6 bases; junction bases outside the gene matches: 6. This CDR3 has 14 residues. The chain's CDR3 is CASSPGTGIQPQHF. In DNA form, the CDR3 reads TGTGCCAGCAGCCCCGGGACAGGGATTCAGCCCCAGCATTTT.

This clonotype was counted at least ten times. A junction boundary mismatches the germline segment, possibly from a read error. This chain uses TRBV6-5 with TRBJ2-7; D perhaps matches TRBD2 (5 bases). The CDR3 is made up of 16 amino acids. CDR1 MNHEY and CDR2 SVGAGI come from the germline V gene. The CDR3 spells CASSYSKGQTLAYWDF. As DNA, the CDR3 is TGTGCCAGCAGTTACTCGAAGGGCCAAACTCTAGCATATTGGGACTTC.

Of note for this clonotype: It may be a read error: a sequence one base away is much more abundant. The chain is built from TRBV18 and TRBJ1-2; D gene unclear. V dropped 4 bases and J dropped 4 bases, with 7 bases sitting between them. The CDR3 totals 12 residues. Per germline, CDR1 KGHSH and CDR2 LQKENI. CDR3 sequence (DNA): TGTGCCAGCTCACAGTGTGTCTATGGCTACACCTTC. It translates to CASSQCVYGYTF. Looking up the rest from reference TRBV18 and TRBJ1-2 gives the full variable domain: NAGVMQNPRHLVRRRGQEARLRCSPMKGHSHVYWYRQLPEEGLKFMVYLQKENIIDESGMPKERFSAEFPKEGPSILRIQQVVRGDSAAYFCASSQCVYGYTFGSGTRLTVV.

This clonotype has ten or more counts. The chain uses TRBV10-2 and TRBJ2-7; 9 nucleotides match TRBD2. V was pared by 6 bases and J by 3 bases, with 12 bases of the junction left unmatched. The V gene's germline CDR1 is WSHSY and CDR2 SAAADI. The CDR3 has 16 amino acids. CDR3 sequence: CASREQSSGENYEQYF. The DNA of the CDR3 is TGCGCCAGCAGAGAGCAGTCTAGCGGGGAGAACTACGAGCAGTACTTC.

This clonotype was seen many times. J is TRBJ2-2 and V is TRBV20-1, with D uncertain. CDR1 DFQATT and CDR2 SNEGSKA come from the germline V gene (reference sequence). The CDR3 has 15 amino acids. V gave up 1 base and J gave up 0 bases, with 9 bases separating them. The CDR3 reads CSARVRVANTGELFF. The DNA of the CDR3 is TGCAGTGCTAGAGTACGGGTCGCGAACACCGGGGAGCTGTTTTTT.

The chain carries TRBV4-1 and TRBJ2-7; 7 nucleotides match TRBD2. The germline V gene has CDR1 MGHRA and CDR2 YSYEKL. The CDR3 has 14 amino acids. The V and J ends lost 0 bases and 6 bases, in that order; junction bases with no gene match: 5. CDR3 in amino acids: CASSQELSGAEQYF. CDR3 coding DNA: TGCGCCAGCAGCCAAGAACTAAGCGGGGCCGAGCAGTACTTC.

In DNA, the CDR3 is TGTGCCACCAGCAGAGATCGCCTATCTCCCACCGGGGAGCTGTTTTTT. Translated, it gives CATSRDRLSPTGELFF. J is TRBJ2-2 and V is TRBV15, with D unresolved. CDR3 length equals 16 residues. Trimming stripped 0 bases from V and 4 bases from J, with 12 bases between. Germline V gene lookup returns CDR1 LNHNV and CDR2 YYDKDF (reference sequence).

This sequence joins TRBV20-1 and TRBJ2-1; weak D call: TRBD1 (5 bases). Trimming took off 5 bases at V and 4 bases at J, with 9 bases between the two ends. CDR1 is DFQATT, CDR2 SNEGSKA, per germline (reference sequence). This CDR3 comprises 12 residues. CDR3 bases: TGCAGTGCTGTGACAGATTACAATGAGCAGTTCTTC. This gives the protein CSAVTDYNEQFF.

This clonotype appeared many times. The rearrangement uses TRBV7-9 and TRBJ1-2; D is unclear. CDR3 length: 14 residues. The V end lost 1 base, the J end lost 1 base, and 7 bases lay between the germline ends. Germline V lookup: CDR1 SEHNR, CDR2 FQNEAQ (reference sequence). CDR3 sequence (DNA): TGTGCCAGCAGCTTAGTGGGCAGTAACTATGGCTACACCTTC. Protein product: CASSLVGSNYGYTF.

Sample share makes this clonotype medium-sized. The chain has TRBV9 and TRBJ2-2; TRBD2 agrees at 8 bases. After removal of 4 bases from V and 8 bases from J, the junction contained 13 bases not matched to a gene. This CDR3 is built from 16 residues. From germline, CDR1 is SGDLS and CDR2 YYNGEE. The CDR3, as DNA: TGTGCCAGCAGCCTGCGGACTAGCAACAATTTAGGGGAGCTGTTTTTT. Translation gives CASSLRTSNNLGELFF.

This clonotype was recorded at least ten times. The V gene is TRBV27, the J gene TRBJ2-3; TRBD2 aligns across 8 bases. The CDR3 loop spans 16 amino acids. Germline V lookup: CDR1 MNHEY, CDR2 SMNVEV (reference sequence). The V segment lost 10 bases and the J segment 4 bases; nucleotides outside the gene matches: 16. Written as DNA, the CDR3 is TGTGCCACCCTGCGTAGGAGAGCGGGAGAGGCAGATACGCAGTATTTT. Translating it yields CATLRRRAGEADTQYF.

About this clonotype: A much larger clone is a single base away; this may be a read error. The chain has TRBV7-2 and TRBJ1-4, with D unresolved. The CDR3 contains 17 residues. Germline V gene lookup returns CDR1 SGHTA and CDR2 FQGNSA. Here the CDR3 reads CASSLGFSGIPREKPFF. CDR3 coding DNA: TGTGCCAGCAGCTTAGGTTTTAGCGGCATACCTCGGGAAAAACCGTTTTTT.

V is TRBV28 and J is TRBJ1-1; TRBD1 aligns across 7 bases. CDR3 length: 15 residues. Germline V lookup: CDR1 MDHEN, CDR2 SYDVKM. The V and J ends lost 5 bases and 3 bases, in that order; junction bases with no gene match: 9. Here the CDR3 reads CASSAYQQGYTEAFF. CDR3 bases: TGTGCCAGCAGTGCTTACCAACAGGGGTACACTGAAGCTTTCTTT.

This clonotype appeared many times. The chain employs TRBV5-5 and TRBJ2-2, with 10 bases lining up with TRBD2. Germline CDR1 reads SGHKS; CDR2 reads YYEKEE (reference sequence). Trimming cost V 0 bases and J 0 bases; bases outside gene matches: 8. CDR3 size: 19 residues. In DNA, the CDR3 is TGTGCCAGCAGCTTGGCCTGGGCTAGCGGGGGATCGAACACCGGGGAGCTGTTTTTT. Translating it yields CASSLAWASGGSNTGELFF.

V usage is TRBV28 and J usage is TRBJ1-5; D possibly corresponds to TRBD1 (5 bases). Germline V CDR1 and CDR2: MDHEN, SYDVKM. CDR3 length equals 14 residues. The ends were cut back, 7 bases at V and 5 bases at J, with 15 bases in the middle. The chain's CDR3 is CASIMRQGDQPQHF. CDR3 sequence (DNA): TGTGCCAGCATTATGAGGCAGGGTGATCAGCCCCAGCATTTT.

This clonotype came up many times. V is TRBV5-1 and J is TRBJ2-7; D is ambiguous. V was pared by 3 bases and J by 0 bases, with 13 bases between. Germline V CDR1 and CDR2: SGHRS, YFSETQ. There are 15 residues in the CDR3. The CDR3 coding sequence is TGCGCCAGCAGCTGGCCCCGGGTCAGCTCCTACGAGCAGTACTTC. This encodes CASSWPRVSSYEQYF.

This clonotype has at least ten counts. The V call is TRBV5-5, the J call TRBJ2-5; 9 positions agree with TRBD1. V was clipped by 6 bases and J by 4 bases; unmatched bases: 10. This CDR3 has 15 amino acids. Looked up from germline, CDR1 is SGHKS and CDR2 is YYEKEE (reference sequence). CDR3 sequence (DNA): TGTGCCAGCAAGATAATGGGACAGGGAGGAGAGACCCAGTACTTC. It yields the protein CASKIMGQGGETQYF.

This clonotype was picked up one time. The J gene is TRBJ1-2, the V gene TRBV10-2; tentatively, D is TRBD1 (6 bases). Deletions cut 7 bases from V and 4 bases from J, with 16 bases between. Germline CDR1 WSHSY, CDR2 SAAADI. The CDR3 has 14 amino acids. DNA for the CDR3: TGCGCCAGCAAGCAGGGGCTCATTCCCTATGGCTACACCTTC. Translating it yields CASKQGLIPYGYTF.

There are a few counts of this clonotype. The chain combines TRBV6-1 with TRBJ1-4; a possible D gene is TRBD1 (5 bases). There are 14 residues in the CDR3. The ends were cut back, 4 bases at V and 10 bases at J, with 16 bases in the middle. CDR1 is MNHNS, CDR2 SASEGT, per germline. The CDR3 sequence is CASSGELGPGKLFF. CDR3 nucleotide sequence: TGTGCCAGCAGTGGGGAACTGGGACCCGGAAAACTGTTTTTT.